This record concerns one TCR beta chain sequence. The data stem from a study of blood T cell repertoires in COVID-19. In the original workflow: The assay estimated nucleated cells by amplifying reference gene primers. The assay was immunoSEQ multiplex PCR, and TCRdb's table has in-frame clones only and misses some. That table gives V, J and clone size, and the DNA gave D and trimming. This table holds 75,000 to 90,000 clones, roughly 85% found once. The CDR3 sequence is 16 residues long. Germline V gene data show CDR1 as DFQATT and CDR2 as SNEGSKA (reference sequence). V lost 3 bases and J lost 2; bases outside the gene matches: 12.

Sequencing was done on a sample of peripheral blood. The clonotype was recovered from a human donor in a cohort sampled during active COVID-19. The V call is TRBV20-1, the J call TRBJ2-5; 7 bases are shared with TRBD2. CDR3: CSASRERGGVQETQYF. The DNA of the CDR3 is TGCAGTGCTAGTCGTGAGCGGGGCGGGGTGCAAGAGACCCAGTACTTC.